The rows below give T cell receptor beta chains drawn from one sample of a study of blood T cell repertoires in COVID-19. Data came from immunoSEQ multiplex PCR; TCRdb stores just in-frame clones and leaves some out. This table holds some 240,000 clones, approximately 85% found once. The material sequenced was peripheral blood. Receptor source: a woman aged 70-85 years with COVID-19, enrolled during active disease. The CDR3 runs from the conserved cysteine through the conserved F or W. The D gene is left open where the match is weak. Some rows have no size entry. The others give once, few or many, or a class for an expanded clone.

CDR3 DNA: TGTGCCAGCAGTTCTAGCGGGGTCGCCTACGAGCAGTACTTC
CDR3 protein: CASSSSGVAYEQYF
V gene: TRBV2
J gene: TRBJ2-7
D gene: TRBD2
clone size: -

CDR3 DNA: TGCGCCAGCAGCCCCGCCGGGACAGGGCGGGGTGGCTACACCTTC
CDR3 protein: CASSPAGTGRGGYTF
V gene: TRBV5-1
J gene: TRBJ1-2
D gene: TRBD1
clone size: -

CDR3 DNA: TGTGCCAGCAGTACCCGGACAGGGTTTGCAGATACGCAGTATTTT
CDR3 protein: CASSTRTGFADTQYF
V gene: TRBV6-5
J gene: TRBJ2-3
D gene: TRBD1
clone size: -

CDR3 DNA: TGTGCCAGCAGTTTAAACAGGGACGGGTCTAACTATGGCTACACCTTC
CDR3 protein: CASSLNRDGSNYGYTF
V gene: TRBV27
J gene: TRBJ1-2
D gene: -
clone size: -

CDR3 DNA: TGTGCCAGCAGCACCACAGGGGGCCTCTATGGCTACACCTTC
CDR3 protein: CASSTTGGLYGYTF
V gene: TRBV7-2
J gene: TRBJ1-2
D gene: TRBD1
clone size: -

CDR3 DNA: TGTGCCAGCAGCTTAGGCTGGCGGAGCTCTGGGGCCAACGTCCTGACTTTC
CDR3 protein: CASSLGWRSSGANVLTF
V gene: TRBV7-2
J gene: TRBJ2-6
D gene: -
clone size: -

CDR3 DNA: TGTGCCAGCAGTGCCCAGGGGGCGTGGACTGAAGCTTTCTTT
CDR3 protein: CASSAQGAWTEAFF
V gene: TRBV2
J gene: TRBJ1-1
D gene: TRBD1
clone size: -

CDR3 DNA: TGTGCCAGTAGTCGAGGACAGCTGAACACTGAAGCTTTCTTT
CDR3 protein: CASSRGQLNTEAFF
V gene: TRBV19
J gene: TRBJ1-1
D gene: -
clone size: -

CDR3 DNA: TGTGCCAGCAGCTTAACCTCGACAGGGAAGAACTATGGCTACACCTTC
CDR3 protein: CASSLTSTGKNYGYTF
V gene: TRBV7-2
J gene: TRBJ1-2
D gene: TRBD1
clone size: few

CDR3 DNA: TGTGCCAGCAGCCAAGATCTTGAGAAGGGGTCAAACTATGGCTACACCTTC
CDR3 protein: CASSQDLEKGSNYGYTF
V gene: TRBV4-2
J gene: TRBJ1-2
D gene: -
clone size: once

CDR3 DNA: TGTGCCAGCAGTGGGGGCCTCGGACAGGGGTGGACTGAAGCTTTCTTT
CDR3 protein: CASSGGLGQGWTEAFF
V gene: TRBV25-1
J gene: TRBJ1-1
D gene: TRBD1
clone size: -

CDR3 DNA: TGTGCCAGCAGCTTAGCGGGACAGGGAAATGAAAAACTGTTTTTT
CDR3 protein: CASSLAGQGNEKLFF
V gene: TRBV7-2
J gene: TRBJ1-4
D gene: TRBD1
clone size: -

CDR3 DNA: TGCAGCGTCGTTAAGGACAGCACCTCCTACGAGCAGTACTTC
CDR3 protein: CSVVKDSTSYEQYF
V gene: TRBV29-1
J gene: TRBJ2-7
D gene: -
clone size: -

CDR3 DNA: TGTGCCAGCAGCGTAGCGGCGGGAGCTCGCAATGAGCAGTTCTTC
CDR3 protein: CASSVAAGARNEQFF
V gene: TRBV9
J gene: TRBJ2-1
D gene: TRBD2
clone size: few

CDR3 DNA: TGCAGTGCTTCCCGAAGAGAAACCCAGTACTTC
CDR3 protein: CSASRRETQYF
V gene: TRBV20-1
J gene: TRBJ2-5
D gene: -
clone size: -

CDR3 DNA: TGTGCCAGCAGTGAAGGTTATAACTATGGCTACACCTTC
CDR3 protein: CASSEGYNYGYTF
V gene: TRBV2
J gene: TRBJ1-2
D gene: -
clone size: -